This passage covers 6 T cell receptor beta chains from one sample sequenced in a study of early stage breast cancer tumors. Produced via immunoSEQ multiplex PCR; TCRdb's table is partial and in-frame only. The table has roughly 19,000 clones, about 75% seen once; the top ten hold about 30%. Sequenced: blood. All receptors derive from a person between 55 and 69 years old with breast cancer.

The chain uses TRBV9 and TRBJ2-7; D gene uncertain. This CDR3 contains 14 residues. V was clipped by 2 bases and J by 5 bases, with 14 bases between them. Germline CDR1 and CDR2: SGDLS and YYNGEE. The CDR3 DNA reads as TGTGCCAGCAGCGTTTCCCCCGGAGCCCACGAGCAGTACTTC. Translating it yields CASSVSPGAHEQYF.

The chain links TRBV5-4 to TRBJ2-3; the D is unclear. Trimming removed 4 bases from V and 3 bases from J, with 6 bases in between. The V gene's germline CDR1 is SGHNT and CDR2 YYREEE (reference sequence). CDR3 length: 12 amino acids. CDR3 DNA: TGTGCCAGCAGCCTTGATACAGATACGCAGTATTTT. It yields the protein CASSLDTDTQYF.

The rearrangement uses TRBV4-1 and TRBJ2-5, with no clear D. This CDR3 contains 14 residues. Deletions cut 1 base from V and 3 bases from J, with 9 bases between. Germline assignment: CDR1 MGHRA and CDR2 YSYEKL. The CDR3 here is CASSQGQVKETQYF. The CDR3 DNA reads TGCGCCAGCAGCCAAGGGCAGGTCAAAGAGACCCAGTACTTC.

This clone was picked up one time. V is TRBV7-9 and J is TRBJ2-5; 9 positions agree with TRBD2. The CDR3 has 16 amino acids. V dropped 3 bases and J dropped 4; count of bases not matched to a gene: 9. CDR1 is SEHNR, CDR2 FQNEAQ, per germline (reference sequence). The CDR3 nucleotides are TGTGCCAGCAGCTTGAGGGGCGGGGGGGCCCTAGAGACCCAGTACTTC. Its translation is CASSLRGGGALETQYF.

The genes are TRBV11-3 and TRBJ2-1; tentative D call: TRBD1 (5 bases). Germline V CDR1 and CDR2: SGHNT, YENEEA. Trimming took off 1 base at V and 4 bases at J, with 11 bases between the two ends. This CDR3 is built from 15 residues. The CDR3 loop reads CASSLGGGTYNEQFF. The CDR3 DNA reads as TGTGCCAGCAGCTTAGGGGGCGGAACATACAATGAGCAGTTCTTC.

The V call is TRBV7-6, the J call TRBJ2-7; 13 nucleotides align to TRBD2. CDR1 and CDR2 (germline): SGHVS, FNYEAQ. The trim removed 5 bases at V and 0 bases at J, leaving 7 bases unmatched. The CDR3 covers 17 residues. CDR3 bases: TGTGCCAGCAGCCCAACTAGCGGGAGGGACCTCTCCTACGAGCAGTACTTC. It is translated as CASSPTSGRDLSYEQYF. The whole variable domain, filled in from reference TRBV7-6 and TRBJ2-7, reads GAGVSQSPRYKVTKRGQDVALRCDPISGHVSLYWYRQALGQGPEFLTYFNYEAQQDKSGLPNDRFSAERPEGSISTLTIQRTEQRDSAMYRCASSPTSGRDLSYEQYFGPGTRLTVT.